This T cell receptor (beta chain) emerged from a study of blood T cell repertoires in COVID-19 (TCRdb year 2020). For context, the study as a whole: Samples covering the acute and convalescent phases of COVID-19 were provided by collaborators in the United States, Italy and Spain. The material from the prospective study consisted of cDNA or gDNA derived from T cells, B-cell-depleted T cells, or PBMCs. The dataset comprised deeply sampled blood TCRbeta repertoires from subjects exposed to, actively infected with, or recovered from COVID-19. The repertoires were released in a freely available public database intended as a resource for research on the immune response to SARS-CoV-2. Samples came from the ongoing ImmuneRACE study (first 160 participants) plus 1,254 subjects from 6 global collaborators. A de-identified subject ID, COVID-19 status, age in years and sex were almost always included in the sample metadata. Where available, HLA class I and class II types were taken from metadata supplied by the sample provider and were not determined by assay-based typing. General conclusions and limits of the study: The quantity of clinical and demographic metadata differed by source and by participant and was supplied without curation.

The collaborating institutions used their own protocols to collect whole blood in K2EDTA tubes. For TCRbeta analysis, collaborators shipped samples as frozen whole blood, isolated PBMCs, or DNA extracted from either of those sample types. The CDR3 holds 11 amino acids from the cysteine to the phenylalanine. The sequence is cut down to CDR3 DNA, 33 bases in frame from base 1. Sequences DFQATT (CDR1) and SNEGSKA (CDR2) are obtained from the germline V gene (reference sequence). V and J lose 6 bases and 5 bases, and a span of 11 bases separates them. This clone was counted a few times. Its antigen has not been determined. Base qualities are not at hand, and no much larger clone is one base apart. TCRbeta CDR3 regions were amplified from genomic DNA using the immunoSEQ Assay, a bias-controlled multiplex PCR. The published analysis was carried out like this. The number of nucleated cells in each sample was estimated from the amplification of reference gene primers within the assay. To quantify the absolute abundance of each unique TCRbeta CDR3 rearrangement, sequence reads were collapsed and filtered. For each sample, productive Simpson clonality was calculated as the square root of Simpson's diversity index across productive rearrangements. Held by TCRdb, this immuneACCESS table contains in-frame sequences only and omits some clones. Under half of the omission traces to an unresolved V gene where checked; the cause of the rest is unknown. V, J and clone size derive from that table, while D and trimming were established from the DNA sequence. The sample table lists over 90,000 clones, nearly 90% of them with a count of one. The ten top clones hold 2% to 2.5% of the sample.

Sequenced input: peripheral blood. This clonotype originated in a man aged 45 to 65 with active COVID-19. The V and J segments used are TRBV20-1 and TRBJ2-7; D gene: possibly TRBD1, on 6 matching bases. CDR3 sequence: CSAKQGHEQYF. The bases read TGCAGTGCCAAACAGGGCCACGAGCAGTACTTC.